The clone carrying this T cell receptor beta chain occurred a few times. Its antigen is currently unknown. Trimming took off 3 bases at V and 5 bases at J, with 13 bases between the two ends. CDR1 MNHEY and CDR2 SMNVEV come from the germline V gene (reference sequence). The CDR3 extends over 14 amino acids. Researchers took RNA transcripts and amplified the TCR beta CDR3 regions from them. An initial round of RT-PCR targeting the TCR CDR3 relied on the HTBI primer set. TCRdb reprocessed the multiplex PCR reads via MiXCR and lists one record per CDR3 protein. This sample carries about 590,000 distinct CDR3 sequences, around 16% of them seen once, and the ten largest clones take around 6.6%. Exclusion of patients followed from uncontrolled infection, other autoimmune disease, pregnancy or lactation. For the diagnoses, clinical symptoms, serum thyroxine and TRAb, thyroid ultrasound and orbital computed tomography were used.

This record comes from a study of T cells in Graves' hyperthyroidism and ophthalmopathy. General study points: A 13 V-J model separated ophthalmopathy from stable hyperthyroidism.

This clonotype was sampled from a woman aged 25 to 39 with Graves' hyperthyroidism. The V and J genes are TRBV27 and TRBJ1-2; the D is unclear. Sequences were obtained from blood. The DNA for the CDR3 is TGTGCCAGCAGTTTGAATAAGGCCTATTATGGCTACACCTTC. It yields the protein CASSLNKAYYGYTF.